This T cell receptor (beta chain) was captured in a study of T cells in Graves' hyperthyroidism and ophthalmopathy. CDR1 and CDR2 (germline): LNHDA, SQIVND (reference sequence). Trimming removed 6 bases from V and 2 bases from J, with 14 bases in between. The CDR3 covers 15 residues. This clonotype was seen at least ten times. Amplification of TCR beta CDR3 regions was performed using RNA transcripts as template. In the first-round RT-PCR of the TCR CDR3, the HTBI primer set was used. TCRdb called the multiplex PCR reads again in MiXCR, with one record for every CDR3 protein. The data show approximately 150,000 distinct CDR3 sequences, roughly 9.4% seen once.

The chain couples TRBV19 to TRBJ1-3; D uncertain. The receptor was isolated from a woman under 30 with Graves' hyperthyroidism that later progressed to Graves' ophthalmopathy. The specimen sequenced was blood. CDR3 loop: CASRAAWRTGNTIYF. The CDR3 DNA reads as TGTGCCAGTAGAGCAGCTTGGAGAACTGGAAACACCATATATTTT.